The 24 T cell receptor beta chains reported below all come from one sample, sequenced in a study of blood T cell repertoires in COVID-19 (dated by TCRdb to 2020 to 2021). The library was obtained by the immunoSEQ multiplex PCR assay. TCRdb obtained this table from immuneACCESS and retained in-frame rearrangements with V and J assigned. These tables miss some clones; where compared with another copy, unresolved V genes account for less than half of the shortfall, and the remainder is unexplained. This sample is represented by some 130,000 clones; 80% to 90% of them were singletons. More than 3.5% of the sample is in the top ten clones. Source material: peripheral blood. Source of these receptors: a woman aged 55-75 years with acute or convalescent COVID-19.

This rearrangement joins TRBV19 to TRBJ2-5, with D uncertain. The germline V gene encodes CDR1 LNHDA and CDR2 SQIVND (reference sequence). This CDR3 contains 13 residues. Trimming cost V 0 bases and J 2 bases, with 4 bases left between them. The CDR3 protein is CASSIERQETQYF. In DNA, the CDR3 is TGTGCCAGTAGTATAGAGAGGCAAGAGACCCAGTACTTC. Full variable domain (missing parts from reference TRBV19 and TRBJ2-5): DGGITQSPKYLFRKEGQNVTLSCEQNLNHDAMYWYRQDPGQGLRLIYYSQIVNDFQKGDIAEGYSVSREKKESFPLTVTSAQKNPTAFYLCASSIERQETQYFGPGTRLLVL.

In DNA form, the CDR3 reads TGTGCCAGCAGCCAATATTCTGCAGGAAGTCTTGGCTACACCTTC. It specifies CASSQYSAGSLGYTF. The chain is built from TRBV3-1 (or the pseudogene TRBV3-2) and TRBJ1-2; D uncertain. This CDR3 contains 15 residues. Trimming shortened V by 2 bases and J by 7 bases, and 17 bases separated the two germline ends. Germline loops: CDR1 LGHDT, CDR2 YNNKEL (reference sequence).

The V gene is TRBV9, the J gene TRBJ2-1; 7 bases line up with TRBD2. Trimming removed 1 base from V and 7 bases from J; junction bases left unmatched: 8. The CDR3 is 15 amino acids. From germline, CDR1 is SGDLS and CDR2 YYNGEE. CDR3 in amino acids: CASSVSPGRVNEQFF. The CDR3, as DNA: TGTGCCAGCAGCGTATCCCCGGGGAGGGTGAATGAGCAGTTCTTC.

This clone appeared once. This chain links TRBV5-1 with TRBJ2-3; 10 bases map to TRBD2. Germline-derived CDR1 and CDR2 are SGHRS and YFSETQ. Trimming at V came to 4 bases and at J to 4 bases, leaving 3 bases not matched to a gene. The CDR3 is made up of 14 amino acids. CDR3 loop: CASSLGLAADTQYF. In DNA, the CDR3 is TGCGCCAGCAGCCTAGGACTAGCGGCAGATACGCAGTATTTT.

V is TRBV6-5 and J is TRBJ2-2, with a possible D match to TRBD2 (5 bases). This CDR3 is 12 amino acids long. Trimming left V 9 bases short and J 7 bases short, with 12 bases between. Germline V gene sequence: CDR1 MNHEY, CDR2 SVGAGI. The CDR3 coding sequence is TGTGCCAGTGAGGGCCTGAGCGGGGAGCTGTTTTTT. This gives the protein CASEGLSGELFF.

The chain recombines TRBV20-1 with TRBJ2-5; D may be TRBD1 (6 bases). Germline CDR1 is DFQATT and CDR2 is SNEGSKA (reference sequence). The V end was cut by 3 bases, the J end by 3 bases, with 8 bases between. The CDR3 has 12 amino acids. For the CDR3, the DNA is TGCAGTGCTAGTCCAGGGGAAGAGACCCAGTACTTC. Translating it yields CSASPGEETQYF.

J is TRBJ2-1 and V is TRBV15; D is perhaps TRBD1 (6 bases). CDR1 is LNHNV and CDR2 is YYDKDF in the germline V gene (reference sequence). Trimming shortened V by 3 bases and J by 13 bases, and 22 bases separated the two germline ends. This CDR3 comprises 15 residues. As DNA, the CDR3 is TGTGCCACCAGCAGCGGACAGTGGGCCCGCTCCTCCCAGTTCTTC. It codes for CATSSGQWARSSQFF.

CDR3 loop: CATSRDYRVRDNSPLHF. In DNA, the CDR3 is TGTGCCACCAGCAGAGATTATAGGGTGCGGGATAATTCACCCCTCCACTTT. This chain uses TRBV15 with TRBJ1-6; D is uncertain. V was pared by 0 bases and J by 5 bases, with 14 bases between. Germline loops: CDR1 LNHNV, CDR2 YYDKDF (reference sequence). The CDR3 spans 17 residues.

V usage is TRBV11-1 and J usage is TRBJ2-5; TRBD2 matches at 8 bases. Germline CDR1 SGHAT, CDR2 FQDESV (reference sequence). Trimming took 0 bases from V and 4 from J; bases not matched to a gene: 4. The CDR3 loop spans 15 amino acids. CDR3 nucleotides: TGTGCCAGCAGCTTAGCGAGGCTAGCGGGAGAGACCCAGTACTTC. As protein: CASSLARLAGETQYF.

The chain recombines TRBV5-1 with TRBJ2-5, with D uncertain. This CDR3 is 15 amino acids long. Germline CDR1 SGHRS, CDR2 YFSETQ. The V and J ends lost 0 bases and 4 bases respectively, with 13 bases between them. CDR3 sequence (DNA): TGCGCCAGCAGCTTGGATGTAGCCCTAAGAGAGACCCAGTACTTC. This gives the protein CASSLDVALRETQYF.

Regarding this clone: One end of the junction fails to match germline, which may point to a read error. This chain joins TRBV7-7 and TRBJ2-1; D perhaps matches TRBD1 (5 bases). The CDR3 covers 15 residues. Per the germline V gene, CDR1 is SSHAT and CDR2 is FNYEAQ (reference sequence). CDR3 amino acids: CASSPGAQQNNEQFF. The CDR3 DNA follows: TGTGCTAGCAGCCCTGGGGCGCAGCAAAACAATGAGCAGTTCTTC.

The chain carries TRBV9 and TRBJ2-1; 14 nucleotides line up with TRBD2. The CDR3 runs 19 residues. In germline, CDR1 is SGDLS, CDR2 YYNGEE. The J segment lost 7 bases and the V segment lost 4 bases, leaving 16 bases of the junction unmatched. CDR3 residues: CASSTSPGTSGSKWNEQFF. The CDR3 DNA reads TGTGCCAGCAGCACCTCCCCCGGGACTAGCGGGAGTAAGTGGAATGAGCAGTTCTTC. Together with reference TRBV9 and TRBJ2-1, the CDR3 gives the full variable domain: DSGVTQTPKHLITATGQRVTLRCSPRSGDLSVYWYQQSLDQGLQFLIQYYNGEERAKGNILERFSAQQFPDLHSELNLSSLELGDSALYFCASSTSPGTSGSKWNEQFFGPGTRLTVL.

V is TRBV2 and J is TRBJ1-6; the D is unclear. The CDR3 has 13 residues. Trimming stripped 7 bases from V and 7 bases from J, with 11 bases between. CDR1 SNHLY and CDR2 FYNNEI come from the germline V gene. For the CDR3, the DNA is TGTGCCAGCACCCTAGGTTCAAATTCACCCCTCCACTTT. Its protein is CASTLGSNSPLHF.

The chain uses TRBV28 and TRBJ1-2; a weak D match, TRBD1 (5 bases). Germline values: CDR1 MDHEN, CDR2 SYDVKM. V was clipped by 4 bases and J by 6 bases, with 12 bases between them. The CDR3 is 13 amino acids. This chain's CDR3 is CASSWGRRNGYTF. In DNA form, the CDR3 reads TGTGCCAGCAGTTGGGGCAGGAGAAATGGCTACACCTTC.

This chain connects TRBV6-5 to TRBJ2-5; 8 nucleotides match TRBD1. After removal of 8 bases from V and 9 bases from J, the junction contained 8 bases not matched to a gene. CDR1 is MNHEY and CDR2 is SVGAGI in the germline V gene. The CDR3 is 12 amino acids. In nucleotides, the CDR3 is TGTGCCAGCCATTACTCAGGGGGCGCCCAGTACTTC. Amino acid sequence: CASHYSGGAQYF.

The chain is built from TRBV5-1 and TRBJ2-2; D possibly corresponds to TRBD1 (6 bases). CDR1 and CDR2 (germline): SGHRS, YFSETQ. The CDR3 is made up of 15 amino acids. V lost 3 bases and J 1 base, leaving 10 bases between the germline ends. The CDR3 DNA reads TGCGCCAGCAGCTCGGACAGCCGGAACACCGGGGAGCTGTTTTTT. Amino acids: CASSSDSRNTGELFF. Full variable domain (remainder filled in from reference TRBV5-1 and TRBJ2-2): KAGVTQTPRYLIKTRGQQVTLSCSPISGHRSVSWYQQTPGQGLQFLFEYFSETQRNKGNFPGRFSGRQFSNSRSEMNVSTLELGDSALYLCASSSDSRNTGELFFGEGSRLTVL.

This clone was observed a single time. The rearrangement links TRBV11-2 to TRBJ2-1, with 10 bases fitting TRBD2. Germline trimming cut 1 base from V and 9 bases from J; bases unmatched to any gene: 15. CDR1 is SGHAT, CDR2 FQNNGV, per germline. This CDR3 comprises 18 residues. The CDR3 loop reads CASSLVRASGSSYGEQFF. CDR3 DNA sequence: TGTGCCAGCAGCTTAGTGAGGGCTAGCGGGAGTAGTTATGGTGAGCAGTTCTTC.

The count of this clone is one. The V gene is TRBV6-5, the J gene TRBJ2-1, with D possibly being TRBD1 (6 bases). The V end was cut by 4 bases, the J end by 9 bases, with 10 bases between. This CDR3 is 12 amino acids long. The V gene's germline CDR1 is MNHEY and CDR2 SVGAGI. For the CDR3, the DNA is TGTGCCAGCAGTTCAACAGGGACTGAGCAGTTCTTC. It is translated as CASSSTGTEQFF.

Worth noting for this clone: This clone may be a read error of a much larger clone one base away. This rearrangement joins TRBV2 to TRBJ1-5, with TRBD1 identical over 9 bases. V was clipped by 5 bases and J by 3 bases; unmatched bases: 2. The germline CDR1 and CDR2 sequences are SNHLY and FYNNEI. CDR3 length equals 14 residues. The CDR3 region is CASSRDRVNQPQHF. The DNA for the CDR3 is TGTGCCAGCAGTCGGGACAGGGTCAATCAGCCCCAGCATTTT.

The chain uses TRBV10-3 and TRBJ2-2; D possibly corresponds to TRBD1 (5 bases). The CDR3 spans 14 residues. Trimming pared 5 bases from V and 4 bases from J, leaving 11 bases between. Germline V CDR1 and CDR2: ENHRY, SYGVKD. The CDR3 bases are TGTGCCATCAGTCTGACAGAACTCACCGGGGAGCTGTTTTTT. Residues: CAISLTELTGELFF.

The chain employs TRBV6-1 and TRBJ1-6; the D gene is possibly TRBD1 (5 bases). The CDR3 contains 17 residues. Germline CDR1 reads MNHNS; CDR2 reads SASEGT. With 4 bases removed from V and 7 bases from J, the gap between germline ends came to 20 bases. The CDR3 protein is CASSGVQDELPNSPLHF. Written as DNA, the CDR3 is TGTGCCAGCAGTGGGGTACAGGACGAATTACCGAATTCACCCCTCCACTTT.

The sample holds a few counts of this clone. Compared with germline, one end of the junction differs, possibly owing to a read error. The rearrangement uses TRBV30 and TRBJ1-1, with D tentatively TRBD1 (5 bases). Germline V gene sequence: CDR1 GTSNPN, CDR2 SVGIG (reference sequence). The CDR3 consists of 11 residues. CDR3 sequence reads: CAWSVLSARTF. The DNA of the CDR3 is TGTGCCTGGAGTGTACTCTCCGCGAGGACATTT.

V gene TRBV5-5 combines with J gene TRBJ2-2, with 8 bases fitting TRBD2. CDR1 and CDR2 from the germline V gene are SGHKS and YYEKEE (reference sequence). J gave up 7 bases and V 3 bases, and 5 bases lay outside the gene matches. There are 14 residues in the CDR3. This CDR3 is CASSSQRENGELFF. CDR3 coding DNA: TGTGCCAGCAGCTCCCAGCGGGAGAACGGGGAGCTGTTTTTT. Based on the CDR3 plus reference TRBV5-5 and TRBJ2-2, the full variable domain is DAGVTQSPTHLIKTRGQQVTLRCSPISGHKSVSWYQQVLGQGPQFIFQYYEKEERGRGNFPDRFSARQFPNYSSELNVNALLLGDSALYLCASSSQRENGELFFGEGSRLTVL.

The chain has TRBV3-1 (or the pseudogene TRBV3-2) and TRBJ2-1; 11 positions match TRBD2. V shed 4 bases, J shed 3 bases, and the junction held 11 bases outside the gene matches. The germline gives CDR1 LGHDT, CDR2 YNNKEL (reference sequence). This CDR3 is built from 18 residues. The CDR3 spells CASSPRISGTSGYNEQFF. CDR3 bases: TGTGCCAGCAGCCCGAGGATCTCCGGGACTAGCGGCTACAATGAGCAGTTCTTC.